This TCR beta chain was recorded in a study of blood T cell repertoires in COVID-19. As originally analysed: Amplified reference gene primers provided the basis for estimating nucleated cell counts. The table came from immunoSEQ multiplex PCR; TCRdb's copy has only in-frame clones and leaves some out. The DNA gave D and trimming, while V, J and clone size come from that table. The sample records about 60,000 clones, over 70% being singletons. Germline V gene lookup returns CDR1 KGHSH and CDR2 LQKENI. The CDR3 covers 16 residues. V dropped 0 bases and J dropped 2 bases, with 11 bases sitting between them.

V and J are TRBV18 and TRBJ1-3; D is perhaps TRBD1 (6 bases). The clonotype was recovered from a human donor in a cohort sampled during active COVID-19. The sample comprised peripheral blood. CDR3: CASSPPSQGTGNTIYF. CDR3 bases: TGTGCCAGCTCACCACCGTCACAGGGAACTGGAAACACCATATATTTT.